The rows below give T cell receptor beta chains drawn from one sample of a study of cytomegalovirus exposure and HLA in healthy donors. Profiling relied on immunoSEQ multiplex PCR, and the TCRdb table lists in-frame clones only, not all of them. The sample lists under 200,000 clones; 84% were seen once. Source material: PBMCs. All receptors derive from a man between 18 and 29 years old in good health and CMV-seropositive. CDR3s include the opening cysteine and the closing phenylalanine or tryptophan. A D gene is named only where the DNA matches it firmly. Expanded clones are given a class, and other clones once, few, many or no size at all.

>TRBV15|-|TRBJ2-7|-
TGTGCCACCCGAGTTGGGGGAGGCGACTACGAGCAGTACTTC
CATRVGGGDYEQYF
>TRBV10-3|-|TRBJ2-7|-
TGTGCCATCAGGGGGGGAGCGGTAACCTACGAGCAGTACTTC
CAIRGGAVTYEQYF
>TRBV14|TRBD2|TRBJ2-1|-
TGTGCCAGCAGCCAAGATGGCGCTTTAGCGGGAGGAAATGAGCAGTTCTTC
CASSQDGALAGGNEQFF
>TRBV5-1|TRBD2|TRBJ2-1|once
TGCGCCAGCAGCTTTTACAGACTAGCGGGACGCAATGAGCAGTTCTTC
CASSFYRLAGRNEQFF
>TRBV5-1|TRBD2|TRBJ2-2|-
TGCGCCAGCAGCTTGGCCGCGGGAGTGGACACCGGGGAGCTGTTTTTT
CASSLAAGVDTGELFF
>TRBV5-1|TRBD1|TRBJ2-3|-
TGCGCCAGCAGCGTGGACAGGATTGGCACAGATACGCAGTATTTT
CASSVDRIGTDTQYF
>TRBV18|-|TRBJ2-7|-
TGTGCCAGCTCACGGGTACAGGACTACGAGCAGTACTTC
CASSRVQDYEQYF
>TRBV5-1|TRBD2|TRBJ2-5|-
TGCGCCAGCAGCTCGGGGGGGCAATGGAGTGAGACCCAGTACTTC
CASSSGGQWSETQYF
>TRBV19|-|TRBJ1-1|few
TGTGCCAGTAGTATAGTTCGGGGGGTCGGGCACGCTGAAGCTTTCTTT
CASSIVRGVGHAEAFF
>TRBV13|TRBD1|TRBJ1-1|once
TGTGCCAGCAGCCCCGGACAGGGGGCGGACACTGAAGCTTTCTTT
CASSPGQGADTEAFF
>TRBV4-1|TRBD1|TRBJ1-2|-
TGCGCCAGCAGCCAAGGAGCCGGACAGGGTGTCTATGGCTACACCTTC
CASSQGAGQGVYGYTF
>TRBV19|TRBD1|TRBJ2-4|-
TGTGCCAGTAGTACCATGTGGGACAGGGTGGACATTCAGTACTTC
CASSTMWDRVDIQYF
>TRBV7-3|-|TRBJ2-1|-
TGTGCCAGCAGCCGAGAACGGGGCAATGAGCAGTTCTTC
CASSRERGNEQFF
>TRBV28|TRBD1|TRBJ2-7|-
TGTGCCAGCATCTCGGGACAGGGAGGCTACGAGCAGTACTTC
CASISGQGGYEQYF
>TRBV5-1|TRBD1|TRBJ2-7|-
TGCGCCAGCAGCAATTCCGGGACAGGGGTCGACGAGCAGTACTTC
CASSNSGTGVDEQYF
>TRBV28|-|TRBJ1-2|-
TGTGCCAGCAGTGAGCTGGATGGCTACACCTTC
CASSELDGYTF
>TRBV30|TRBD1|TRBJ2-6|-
TGTGCCTGGACCTTCTCCGAGGGGGCGCCTGGGGCCAACGTCCTGACTTTC
CAWTFSEGAPGANVLTF
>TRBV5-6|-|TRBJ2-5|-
TGTGCCAGCAGCTGGGGTTCTAGCGAAGAGACCCAGTACTTC
CASSWGSSEETQYF
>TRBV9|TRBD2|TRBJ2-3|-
TGTGCCAGCGGGTTGGCGGGAGTTATTTCAGATACGCAGTATTTT
CASGLAGVISDTQYF
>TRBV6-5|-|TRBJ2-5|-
TGTGCCAGCAGTTACCCTACAGGGAAGGGAGAGACCCAGTACTTC
CASSYPTGKGETQYF
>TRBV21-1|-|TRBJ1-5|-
TGTGCCAGCAGCAAAGCTTACTTGCTATTCAATCAGCCCCAGCATTTT
CASSKAYLLFNQPQHF
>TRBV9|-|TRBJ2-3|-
TGTGCCAGCAGCGTAGCTACTTTGGGGAGCTCAAGCGCAGATACGCAGTATTTT
CASSVATLGSSSADTQYF
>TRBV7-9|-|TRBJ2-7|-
TGTGCCAGCACTGAGACAGGGACTGAGCAGTACTTC
CASTETGTEQYF
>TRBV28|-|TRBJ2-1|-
TGTGCCAGCAGTTTACCGGTAGCTACTGAGCAGTTCTTC
CASSLPVATEQFF